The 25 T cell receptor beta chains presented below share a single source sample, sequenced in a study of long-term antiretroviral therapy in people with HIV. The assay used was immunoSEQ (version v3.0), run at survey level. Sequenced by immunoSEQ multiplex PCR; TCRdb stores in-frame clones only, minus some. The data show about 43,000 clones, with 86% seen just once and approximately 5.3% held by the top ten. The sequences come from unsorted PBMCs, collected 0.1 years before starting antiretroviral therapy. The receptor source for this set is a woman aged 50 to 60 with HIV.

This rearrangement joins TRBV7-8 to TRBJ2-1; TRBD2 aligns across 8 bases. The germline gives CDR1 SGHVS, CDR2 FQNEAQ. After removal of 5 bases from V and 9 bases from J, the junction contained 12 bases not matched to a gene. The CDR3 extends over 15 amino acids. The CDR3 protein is CASSRAGTRVGEQFF. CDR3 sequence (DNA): TGTGCCAGCAGCCGCGCCGGGACTAGAGTAGGTGAGCAGTTCTTC.

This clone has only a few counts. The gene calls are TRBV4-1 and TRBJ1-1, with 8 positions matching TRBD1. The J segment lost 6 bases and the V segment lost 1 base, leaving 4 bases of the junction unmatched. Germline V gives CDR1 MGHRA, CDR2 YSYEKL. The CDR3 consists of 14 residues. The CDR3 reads CASSQGTGFSEAFF. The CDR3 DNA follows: TGCGCCAGCAGCCAAGGGACAGGGTTCTCTGAAGCTTTCTTT.

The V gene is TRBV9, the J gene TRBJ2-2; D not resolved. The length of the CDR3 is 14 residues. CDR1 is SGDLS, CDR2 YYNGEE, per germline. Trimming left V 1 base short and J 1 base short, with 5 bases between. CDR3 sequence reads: CASSVPENTGELFF. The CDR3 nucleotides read TGTGCCAGCAGCGTACCTGAGAACACCGGGGAGCTGTTTTTT.

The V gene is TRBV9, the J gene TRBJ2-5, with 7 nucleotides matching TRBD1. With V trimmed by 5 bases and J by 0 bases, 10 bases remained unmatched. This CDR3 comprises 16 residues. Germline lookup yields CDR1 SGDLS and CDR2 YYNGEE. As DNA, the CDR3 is TGTGCCAGCAGTTATATGACCGGGACAGACCAAGAGACCCAGTACTTC. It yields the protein CASSYMTGTDQETQYF. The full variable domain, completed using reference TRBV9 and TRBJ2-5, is DSGVTQTPKHLITATGQRVTLRCSPRSGDLSVYWYQQSLDQGLQFLIQYYNGEERAKGNILERFSAQQFPDLHSELNLSSLELGDSALYFCASSYMTGTDQETQYFGPGTRLLVL.

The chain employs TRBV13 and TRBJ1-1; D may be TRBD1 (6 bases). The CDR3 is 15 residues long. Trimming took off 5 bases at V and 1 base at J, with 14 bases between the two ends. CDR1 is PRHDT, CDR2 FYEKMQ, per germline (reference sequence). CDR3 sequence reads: CASSVRGGPNTEAFF. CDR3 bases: TGTGCCAGCAGCGTCAGGGGTGGGCCGAACACTGAAGCTTTCTTT.

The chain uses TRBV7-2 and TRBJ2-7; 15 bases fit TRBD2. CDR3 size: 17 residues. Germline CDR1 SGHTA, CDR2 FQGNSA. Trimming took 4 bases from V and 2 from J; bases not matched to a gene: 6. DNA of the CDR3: TGTGCCAGCAGCTCCCGGACTAGCGGGGGGGGAACCTACGAGCAGTACTTC. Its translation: CASSSRTSGGGTYEQYF.

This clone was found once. DNA of the CDR3: TGTGCCACCAGCAGAGCACAGGGGTGGGATGGCTACACCTTC. Protein product: CATSRAQGWDGYTF. The V call is TRBV15, the J call TRBJ1-2; 7 bases fit TRBD1. There are 14 residues in the CDR3. V gave up 1 base and J gave up 6 bases; unmatched junction bases: 5. CDR1 and CDR2 (germline): LNHNV, YYDKDF (reference sequence).

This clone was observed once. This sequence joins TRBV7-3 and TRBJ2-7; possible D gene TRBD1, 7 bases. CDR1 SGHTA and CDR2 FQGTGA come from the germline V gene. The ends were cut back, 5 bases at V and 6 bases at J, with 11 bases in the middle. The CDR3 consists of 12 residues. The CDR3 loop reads CASSPQGGEQYF. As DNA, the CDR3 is TGTGCCAGCAGCCCCCAGGGGGGCGAGCAGTACTTC.

CDR3 bases: TGTGCCAGCAGCCGCCTACCTTACAGGGAAAAGGATGAAAAACTGTTTTTT. This encodes CASSRLPYREKDEKLFF. This chain uses TRBV7-3 with TRBJ1-4, with D perhaps matching TRBD1 (6 bases). Trimming pared 5 bases from V and 6 bases from J, leaving 22 bases between. CDR3 length equals 17 residues. Germline loops: CDR1 SGHTA, CDR2 FQGTGA.

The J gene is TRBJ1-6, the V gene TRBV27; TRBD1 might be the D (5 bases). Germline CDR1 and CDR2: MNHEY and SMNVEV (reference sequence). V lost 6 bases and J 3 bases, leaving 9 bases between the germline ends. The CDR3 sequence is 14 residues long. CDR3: CASRTDSYNSPLHF. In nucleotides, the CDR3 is TGTGCCAGCAGGACAGACAGCTATAATTCACCCCTCCACTTT.

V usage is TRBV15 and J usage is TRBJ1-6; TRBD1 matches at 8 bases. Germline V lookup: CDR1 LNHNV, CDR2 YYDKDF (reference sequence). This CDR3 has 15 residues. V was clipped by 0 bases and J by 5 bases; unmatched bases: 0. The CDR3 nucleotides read TGTGCCACCAGCAGAGAGACAGGGGATAATTCACCCCTCCACTTT. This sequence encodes CATSRETGDNSPLHF.

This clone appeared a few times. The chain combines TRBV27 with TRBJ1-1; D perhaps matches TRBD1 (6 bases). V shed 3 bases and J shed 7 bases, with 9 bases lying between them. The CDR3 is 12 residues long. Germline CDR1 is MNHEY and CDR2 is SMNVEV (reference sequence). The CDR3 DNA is TGTGCCAGCAGTTTCGAGGGACATGAAGCTTTCTTT. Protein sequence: CASSFEGHEAFF.

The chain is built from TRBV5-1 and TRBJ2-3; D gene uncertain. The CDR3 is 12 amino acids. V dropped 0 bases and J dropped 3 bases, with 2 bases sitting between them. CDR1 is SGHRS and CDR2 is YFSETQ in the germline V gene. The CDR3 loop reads CASSLETDTQYF. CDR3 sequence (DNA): TGCGCCAGCAGCTTGGAAACAGATACGCAGTATTTT.

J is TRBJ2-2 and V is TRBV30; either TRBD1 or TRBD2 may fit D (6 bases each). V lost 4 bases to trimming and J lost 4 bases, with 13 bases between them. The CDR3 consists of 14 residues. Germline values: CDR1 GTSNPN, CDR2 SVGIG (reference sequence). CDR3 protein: CAWKGGRGTGELFF. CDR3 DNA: TGTGCCTGGAAGGGGGGACGGGGCACCGGGGAGCTGTTTTTT.

The CDR3 coding sequence is TGCGCCAGCAGCCCTCGACAGGGGAACACTGAAGCTTTCTTT. It specifies CASSPRQGNTEAFF. The chain couples TRBV4-1 to TRBJ1-1; TRBD1 matches at 7 bases. The CDR3 has 14 residues. CDR1 MGHRA and CDR2 YSYEKL come from the germline V gene. V was clipped by 4 bases and J by 1 base; unmatched bases: 3.

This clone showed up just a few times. CDR3 sequence (DNA): TGCGCCAGCAGCCCTAGTAGCAATCAGCCCCAGCATTTT. This translates into CASSPSSNQPQHF. The chain recombines TRBV5-1 with TRBJ1-5, with unresolved D. The germline V gene has CDR1 SGHRS and CDR2 YFSETQ. The V end was cut by 4 bases, the J end by 0 bases, with 5 bases between. The CDR3 contains 13 residues.

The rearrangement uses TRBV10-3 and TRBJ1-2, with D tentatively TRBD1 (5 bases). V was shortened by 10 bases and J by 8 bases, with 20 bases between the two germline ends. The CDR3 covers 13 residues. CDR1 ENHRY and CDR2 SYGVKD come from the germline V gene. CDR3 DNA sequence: TGTGCCAGCGGGCGCCGGGACCCCAACGGCTACACCTTC. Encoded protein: CASGRRDPNGYTF.

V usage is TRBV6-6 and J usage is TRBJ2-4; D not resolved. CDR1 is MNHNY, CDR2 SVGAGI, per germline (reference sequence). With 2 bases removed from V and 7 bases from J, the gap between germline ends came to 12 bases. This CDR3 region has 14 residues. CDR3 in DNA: TGTGCCAGCAGTTACACACCGCCCAGGAACATTCAGTACTTC. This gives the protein CASSYTPPRNIQYF.

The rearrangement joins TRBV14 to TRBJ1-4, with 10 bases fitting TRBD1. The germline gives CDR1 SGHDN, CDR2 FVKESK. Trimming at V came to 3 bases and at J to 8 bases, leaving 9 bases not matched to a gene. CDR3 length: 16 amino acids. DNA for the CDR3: TGTGCCAGCAGCCATAACCGTCGGACAGGGGGAGAAAAACTGTTTTTT. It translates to CASSHNRRTGGEKLFF.

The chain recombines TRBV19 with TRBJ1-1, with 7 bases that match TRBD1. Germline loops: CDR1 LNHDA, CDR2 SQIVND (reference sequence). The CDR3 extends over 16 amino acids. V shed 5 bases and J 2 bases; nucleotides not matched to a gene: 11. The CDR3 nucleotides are TGTGCCAGTAGTCCTAGGACAGGCCCCCCTAACACTGAAGCTTTCTTT. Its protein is CASSPRTGPPNTEAFF.

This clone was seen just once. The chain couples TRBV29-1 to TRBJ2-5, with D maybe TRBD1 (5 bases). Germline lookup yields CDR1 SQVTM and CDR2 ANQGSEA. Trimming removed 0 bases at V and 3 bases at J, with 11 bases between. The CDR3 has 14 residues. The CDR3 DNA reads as TGCAGCGTTGAAGAAGGCAGGGCGAAAGAGACCCAGTACTTC. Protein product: CSVEEGRAKETQYF.

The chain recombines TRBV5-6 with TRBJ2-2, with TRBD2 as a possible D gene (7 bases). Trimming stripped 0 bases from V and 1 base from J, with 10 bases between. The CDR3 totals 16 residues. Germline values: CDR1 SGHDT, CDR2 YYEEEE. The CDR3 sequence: CASSLVRGGNTGELFF. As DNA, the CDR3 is TGTGCCAGCAGCTTGGTGAGGGGGGGGAACACCGGGGAGCTGTTTTTT.

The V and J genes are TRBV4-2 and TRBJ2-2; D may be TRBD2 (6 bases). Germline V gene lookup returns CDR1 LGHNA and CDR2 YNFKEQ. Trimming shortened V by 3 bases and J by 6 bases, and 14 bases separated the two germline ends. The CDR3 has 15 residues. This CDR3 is CASSQTTSSAGELFF. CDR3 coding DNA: TGTGCCAGCAGCCAGACCACTAGCTCCGCCGGGGAGCTGTTTTTT.

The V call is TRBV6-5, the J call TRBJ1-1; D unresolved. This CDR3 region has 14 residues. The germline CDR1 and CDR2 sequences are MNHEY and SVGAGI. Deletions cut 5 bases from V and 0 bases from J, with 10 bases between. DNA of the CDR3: TGTGCCAGCAGTGGGTCCGGACTGAACACTGAAGCTTTCTTT. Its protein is CASSGSGLNTEAFF.

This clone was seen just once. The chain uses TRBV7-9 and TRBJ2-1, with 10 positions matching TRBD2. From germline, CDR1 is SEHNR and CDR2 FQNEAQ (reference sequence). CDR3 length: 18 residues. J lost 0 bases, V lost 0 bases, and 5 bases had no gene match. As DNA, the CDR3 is TGTGCCAGCAGCTTAGCGCAAGCTAGCGGGGGCTCCTACAATGAGCAGTTCTTC. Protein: CASSLAQASGGSYNEQFF.